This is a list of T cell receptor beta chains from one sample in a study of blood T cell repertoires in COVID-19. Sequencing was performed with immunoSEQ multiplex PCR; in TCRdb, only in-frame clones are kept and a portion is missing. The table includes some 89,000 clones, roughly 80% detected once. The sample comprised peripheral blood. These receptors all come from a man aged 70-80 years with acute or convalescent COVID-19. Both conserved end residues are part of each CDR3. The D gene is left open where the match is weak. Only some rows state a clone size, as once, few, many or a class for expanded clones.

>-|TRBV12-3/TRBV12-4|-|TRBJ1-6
TGTGCCAGCAGTCCGACAGAGGTTTCACCCCTCCACTTT
CASSPTEVSPLHF
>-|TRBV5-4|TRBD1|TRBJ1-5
TGTGCCAGCAGGACAGAGACAGGGACGCAGCCCCAGCATTTT
CASRTETGTQPQHF
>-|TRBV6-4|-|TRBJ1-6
TGTGCCAGCAACGCGACATTCACTCCCAATTCACCCCTCCACTTT
CASNATFTPNSPLHF
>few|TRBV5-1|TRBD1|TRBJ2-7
TGCGCCAGCAGCCGGGACAGGGGGCGATACGAGCAGTACTTC
CASSRDRGRYEQYF
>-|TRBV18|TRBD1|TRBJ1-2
TGTGCCAGCTCACCCCCTTTGGACAGGGGAGGGAATGGCTACACCTTC
CASSPPLDRGGNGYTF
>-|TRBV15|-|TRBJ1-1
TGTGCCACCAGCAGTCACAGGTTTATGAACACTGAAGCTTTCTTT
CATSSHRFMNTEAFF
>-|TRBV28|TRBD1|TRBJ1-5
TGTGCCAGCAGTCCCCAAGGGGGCAGCCCGCTTTTT
CASSPQGGSPLF
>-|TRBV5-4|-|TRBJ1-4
TGTGCCAGCAGCTCCGATCCCACTACAACTAATGAAAAACTGTTTTTT
CASSSDPTTTNEKLFF
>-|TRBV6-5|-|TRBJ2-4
TGTGCCAGCAGTTACTCGAAGGGGGGGCGCGGGAACATTCAGTACTTC
CASSYSKGGRGNIQYF
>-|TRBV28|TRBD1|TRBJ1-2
TGTGCCAGCAGCTCCCTAGGGACAGGACATGGCTACACCTTC
CASSSLGTGHGYTF
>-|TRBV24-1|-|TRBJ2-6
TGTGCCACCAGACCCACAGGGGGGGACGGGGCCAACGTCCTGACTTTC
CATRPTGGDGANVLTF
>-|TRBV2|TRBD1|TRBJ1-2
TGTGCCAGCAGTGAAGCAACAGGGGGCTTCTATGGCTACACCTTC
CASSEATGGFYGYTF
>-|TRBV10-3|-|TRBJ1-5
TGTGCCATCAGTGAGTCAGGGCAGGCGGGGCAGCCCCAGCATTTT
CAISESGQAGQPQHF
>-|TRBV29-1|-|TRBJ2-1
TGCAGCGTTGATTCGGGTGAGCAGTTCTTC
CSVDSGEQFF
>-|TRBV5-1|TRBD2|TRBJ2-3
TGCGCCAGCAATGAAGGTAGCGGGGGCATAGATACGCAGTATTTT
CASNEGSGGIDTQYF
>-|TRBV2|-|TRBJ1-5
TGTGCCAGCAGTCCCAGGGGAGATACTACCCAGCCCCAGCATTTT
CASSPRGDTTQPQHF
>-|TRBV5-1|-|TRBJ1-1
TGCGCCAGCAGCCTTACCCGGACGGGAAAAAACATGAACACTGAAGCTTTCTTT
CASSLTRTGKNMNTEAFF
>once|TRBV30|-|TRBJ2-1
TGTGCCTGGAGTAGGGGGGGGTCTCGGAATGAGCAGTTCTTC
CAWSRGGSRNEQFF
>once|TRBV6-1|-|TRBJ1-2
TGTGCCAGCAGTGAATTGGGCCTCGGGGGCTATGGCTACACCTTC
CASSELGLGGYGYTF
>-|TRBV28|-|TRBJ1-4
TGTGCCAGCAGTGCTCACGGGTCAACTAATGAAAAACTGTTTTTT
CASSAHGSTNEKLFF
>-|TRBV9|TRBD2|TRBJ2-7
TGTGCCAGCAGCGTAGCTGGCGGGGGTTTGTACGAGCAGTACTTC
CASSVAGGGLYEQYF
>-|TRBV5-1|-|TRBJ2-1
TGCGCCAGCAGCTTGGGTGGTTCTAGCTCCTACAATGAGCAGTTCTTC
CASSLGGSSSYNEQFF
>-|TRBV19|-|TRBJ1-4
TGTGCCACTACGAGGGTGGCCACGGATGAAAAACTGTTTTTT
CATTRVATDEKLFF
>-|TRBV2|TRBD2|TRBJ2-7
TGTGCCAGTAAGCGGGGGCCCTCCTACGAGCAGTACTTC
CASKRGPSYEQYF
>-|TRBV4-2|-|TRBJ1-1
TGTGCCAGCAGCCAAGGCTCTGGGGGGGTCAACACTGAAGCTTTCTTT
CASSQGSGGVNTEAFF
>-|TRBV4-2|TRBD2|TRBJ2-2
TGTGCCAGCAGCCAAGATGATATTAGCGGGGTTACCGGGGAGCTGTTTTTT
CASSQDDISGVTGELFF
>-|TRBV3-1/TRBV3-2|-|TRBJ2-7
TGTGCCAGCAAGGGGGGGCGACAGGACGAGCAGTACTTC
CASKGGRQDEQYF
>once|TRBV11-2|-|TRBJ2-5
TGTGCCAGCAGCTTTGGCAGGGAGACCCAGTACTTC
CASSFGRETQYF
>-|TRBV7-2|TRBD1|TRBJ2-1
TGTGCCGGAAGACAGGGGGCTCGAAATGAGCAGTTCTTC
CAGRQGARNEQFF
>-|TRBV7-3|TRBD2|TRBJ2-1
TGTGCCAGCAGCCCCGGGACTACCGGTTCGAAGGGGTTCTTC
CASSPGTTGSKGFF
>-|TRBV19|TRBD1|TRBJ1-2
TGTGCCAGTACCCCCCCCGGGACAGGGGGCAATTATGGCTACACCTTC
CASTPPGTGGNYGYTF
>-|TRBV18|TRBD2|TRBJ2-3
TGTGCCAGCTCACGCCGGACTAGCGGACACCCTAGCACAGATACGCAGTATTTT
CASSRRTSGHPSTDTQYF
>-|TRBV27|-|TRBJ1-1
TGTGCCAGCAGTTTAACCAGGAACACTGAAGCTTTCTTT
CASSLTRNTEAFF
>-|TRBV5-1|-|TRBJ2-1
TGCGCCAGCAGCTTGGAACCCTTTAGCGATGAGCAGTTCTTC
CASSLEPFSDEQFF
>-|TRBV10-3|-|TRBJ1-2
TGTGCCATCACCCCTAGTGACAGGAATGGCTACACCTTC
CAITPSDRNGYTF
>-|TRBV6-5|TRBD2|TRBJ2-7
TGTGCCAGCAGTCGACTAGCGGGGGCGGCCGAGCAGTACTTC
CASSRLAGAAEQYF
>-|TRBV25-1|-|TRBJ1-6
TGTGCCAGCAGTCCCCCGGGGGGCAGACCCCTCCACTTT
CASSPPGGRPLHF
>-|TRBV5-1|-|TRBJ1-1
TGCGCCAGCAGCTTGGGACACCAGGTCACTGAAGCTTTCTTT
CASSLGHQVTEAFF
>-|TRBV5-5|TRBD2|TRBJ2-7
TGTGCCAGCAGCCGCCAAGCGGGGGATTCCTACGAGCAGTACTTC
CASSRQAGDSYEQYF
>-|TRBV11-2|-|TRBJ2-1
TGTGCCAGCAGCTTAGACAGATACAATGAGCAGTTCTTC
CASSLDRYNEQFF
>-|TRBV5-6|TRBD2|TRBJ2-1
TGTGCCAGCAGCTCAGTAGCGGGGGGTGAGGGTGAGCAGTTCTTC
CASSSVAGGEGEQFF
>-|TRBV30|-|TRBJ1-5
TGTGCCTGGAGTGGGAGTAGCAATCAGCCCCAGCATTTT
CAWSGSSNQPQHF
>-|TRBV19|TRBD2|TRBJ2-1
TGTGCCAGTAGTCCTTCGGGGGGCTCCTACAATGAGCAGTTCTTC
CASSPSGGSYNEQFF
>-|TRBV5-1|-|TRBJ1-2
TGCGCCAGCAGCTTGAGGTCTCCGGGTGGCTACACCTTC
CASSLRSPGGYTF
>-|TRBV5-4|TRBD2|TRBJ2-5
TGTGCCAGCAGCTTGGCACTAGCGGGGGCCTGGCAGGAGACCCAGTACTTC
CASSLALAGAWQETQYF
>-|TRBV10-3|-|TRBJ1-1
TGTGCCATCAGTGTACAGACGAACACTGAAGCTTTCTTT
CAISVQTNTEAFF
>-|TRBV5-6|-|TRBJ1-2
TGTGCCAGCAGCTTGGCGGGAACCGATGGCTACACCTTC
CASSLAGTDGYTF
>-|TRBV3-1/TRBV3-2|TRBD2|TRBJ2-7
TGTGCCAGCAGCCAGGGAGGGCGGCCCTACGAGCAGTACTTC
CASSQGGRPYEQYF
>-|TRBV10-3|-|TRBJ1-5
TGTGCCATCATGGAGAATAGCAATCAGCCCCAGCATTTT
CAIMENSNQPQHF
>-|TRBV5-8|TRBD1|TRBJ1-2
TGTGCCAGCAGCCGGGACAGTTCTAACTATGGCTACACCTTC
CASSRDSSNYGYTF
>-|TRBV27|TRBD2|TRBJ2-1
TGTGCCAGCAGTTTAGGGACTAGCGGCCGCGCGGAGCAGTTCTTC
CASSLGTSGRAEQFF
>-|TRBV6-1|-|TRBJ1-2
TGTGCCAGCAGTTTCGACAGGTGGAACTATGGCTACACCTTC
CASSFDRWNYGYTF
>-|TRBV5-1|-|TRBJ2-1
TGCGCCAGCAGCTTGTACGGACAGATGGATGAGCAGTTCTTC
CASSLYGQMDEQFF
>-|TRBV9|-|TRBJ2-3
TGTGCCAGCAGCCCCCTCGGGCTAGCGAGGTACACAGATACGCAGTATTTT
CASSPLGLARYTDTQYF